Below are 23 T cell receptor beta chains sequenced from a single sample in a study of cytomegalovirus exposure and HLA in healthy donors. Primers for the PCR totalled 60 Vbeta and 13 Jbeta. Measured with immunoSEQ multiplex PCR; TCRdb has only the in-frame clones, and not every one. The sample has over 90,000 clones, 65% to 85% seen once. Sequences were obtained from PBMCs. These receptors were collected from a man in his forties or fifties in good health and CMV-seropositive.

The chain links TRBV4-1 to TRBJ2-7, with 8 bases identical to TRBD2. The CDR3 extends over 15 amino acids. Germline assignment: CDR1 MGHRA and CDR2 YSYEKL. Germline trimming cut 5 bases from V and 6 bases from J; bases unmatched to any gene: 12. The chain's CDR3 is CASSDSAGTRAEQYF. DNA for the CDR3: TGCGCCAGCAGCGATTCCGCCGGGACTAGAGCCGAGCAGTACTTC.

The J gene is TRBJ2-3, the V gene TRBV27, with a tentative D call TRBD1 (6 bases). Germline V gene lookup returns CDR1 MNHEY and CDR2 SMNVEV (reference sequence). The CDR3 sequence is 15 residues long. V was pared by 5 bases and J by 4 bases, with 16 bases between. The CDR3 coding sequence is TGTGCCAGCAGTCTAGTACAGGGTGTCTCAGATACGCAGTATTTT. The encoded protein is CASSLVQGVSDTQYF.

The gene calls are TRBV28 and TRBJ1-1; the match to TRBD1 covers 9 bases. J gave up 10 bases and V 6 bases, and 6 bases lay outside the gene matches. The CDR3 spans 12 residues. Germline V gene sequence: CDR1 MDHEN, CDR2 SYDVKM. CDR3 sequence (DNA): TGTGCCAGCAGACCGGGACAGGGTACAGCTTTCTTT. It encodes CASRPGQGTAFF.

The rearrangement links TRBV19 to TRBJ1-3, with no clear D. CDR1 is LNHDA, CDR2 SQIVND, per germline (reference sequence). The CDR3 runs 16 residues. Deletions cut 5 bases from V and 1 base from J, with 15 bases between. The chain's CDR3 is CASSFLSLLSGNTIYF. The CDR3 DNA is TGTGCCAGTAGTTTCCTCTCATTGCTATCTGGAAACACCATATATTTT.

This sequence joins TRBV21-1 and TRBJ1-5. TRBV21-1 is shown as a pseudogene. This CDR3 is built from 13 residues. CDR3 nucleotides: TGTGCCAGCAGCAATTATAGCAATCAGCCCCAGCATTTT. Protein sequence: CASSNYSNQPQHF.

The genes are TRBV7-9 and TRBJ2-5, with 9 bases fitting TRBD2. This CDR3 is built from 16 residues. Trimming removed 4 bases from V and 4 bases from J; junction bases left unmatched: 10. The germline CDR1 and CDR2 sequences are SEHNR and FQNEAQ (reference sequence). The CDR3 protein is CASSSPGSGSSETQYF. CDR3 bases: TGTGCCAGCAGCTCCCCGGGTAGCGGGAGTTCAGAGACCCAGTACTTC.

The V call is TRBV19, the J call TRBJ1-2; D not certain. Trimming removed 7 bases from V and 4 bases from J, with 19 bases in between. Germline V lookup: CDR1 LNHDA, CDR2 SQIVND (reference sequence). The CDR3 contains 15 residues. The CDR3 nucleotides are TGTGCCAGTACCCACCCGGAGGGATTGTTCTATGGCTACACCTTC. Translating gives CASTHPEGLFYGYTF. The full variable domain, completed using reference TRBV19 and TRBJ1-2, is DGGITQSPKYLFRKEGQNVTLSCEQNLNHDAMYWYRQDPGQGLRLIYYSQIVNDFQKGDIAEGYSVSREKKESFPLTVTSAQKNPTAFYLCASTHPEGLFYGYTFGSGTRLTVV.

This sequence joins TRBV7-3 and TRBJ2-3; 11 bases are shared with TRBD2. This CDR3 is 15 amino acids long. Germline trimming cut 5 bases from V and 1 base from J; bases unmatched to any gene: 2. Germline CDR1 is SGHTA and CDR2 is FQGTGA. DNA of the CDR3: TGTGCCAGCAGCACGGGACTAGCGGGCACAGATACGCAGTATTTT. Translated, it gives CASSTGLAGTDTQYF. Using reference TRBV7-3 and TRBJ2-3 for the parts outside the CDR3, the full variable domain is GAGVSQTPSNKVTEKGKYVELRCDPISGHTALYWYRQSLGQGPEFLIYFQGTGAADDSGLPNDRFFAVRPEGSVSTLKIQRTERGDSAVYLCASSTGLAGTDTQYFGPGTRLTVL.

V is TRBV18 and J is TRBJ1-4, with unresolved D. CDR1 is KGHSH, CDR2 LQKENI, per germline. Between the trimmed V and J ends, which lost 2 bases and 0 bases, there was a span of 7 bases. This CDR3 spans 15 amino acids. The CDR3: CASSPSRTTNEKLFF. CDR3 in DNA: TGTGCCAGCTCACCAAGTAGAACAACTAATGAAAAACTGTTTTTT.

The rearrangement joins TRBV19 to TRBJ2-3, with D perhaps TRBD2 (5 bases). The CDR3 consists of 13 residues. Looked up from germline, CDR1 is LNHDA and CDR2 is SQIVND (reference sequence). Trimming left V 7 bases short and J 2 bases short, with 10 bases between. The CDR3 spells CASTGSLTDTQYF. CDR3 sequence (DNA): TGTGCCAGTACTGGGAGCCTCACAGATACGCAGTATTTT.

With regard to this clone: Compared with germline, one end of the junction differs, possibly owing to a read error. The chain has TRBV7-9 and TRBJ2-7; maybe TRBD2 (6 bases). CDR1 and CDR2 (germline): SEHNR, FQNEAQ (reference sequence). The CDR3 extends over 12 amino acids. Written as DNA, the CDR3 is TGTTCCAGCAGCCGCGGGGAGAACGAGCAGTACTTC. It yields the protein CSSSRGENEQYF.

This chain uses TRBV7-3 with TRBJ2-3, with D unclear. The CDR3 totals 14 residues. CDR1 is SGHTA and CDR2 is FQGTGA in the germline V gene. V shed 2 bases and J shed 1 base, with 7 bases lying between them. The CDR3 loop reads CASSLLTGTDTQYF. CDR3 nucleotide sequence: TGTGCCAGCAGCTTACTAACAGGCACAGATACGCAGTATTTT. The full variable domain, its missing parts supplied by reference TRBV7-3 and TRBJ2-3, is GAGVSQTPSNKVTEKGKYVELRCDPISGHTALYWYRQSLGQGPEFLIYFQGTGAADDSGLPNDRFFAVRPEGSVSTLKIQRTERGDSAVYLCASSLLTGTDTQYFGPGTRLTVL.

J is TRBJ2-2 and V is TRBV5-1; 9 bases map to TRBD2. This CDR3 spans 16 amino acids. Unmatched junction bases numbered 8, after V lost 4 bases and J lost 4 bases. CDR1 SGHRS and CDR2 YFSETQ come from the germline V gene. The CDR3 loop reads CASSQEVSGSTGELFF. CDR3 sequence (DNA): TGCGCCAGCAGCCAAGAGGTTAGCGGGAGCACCGGGGAGCTGTTTTTT.

As DNA, the CDR3 is TGTGCCAGCAGCTTAGGTTTAGCGGGGAACACCGGGGAGCTGTTTTTT. Translated, it gives CASSLGLAGNTGELFF. The chain recombines TRBV7-9 with TRBJ2-2; 7 bases match TRBD2. Losses at the gene ends were 1 base for V and 1 base for J; bases not matched to a gene: 3. The CDR3 is 16 residues long. Germline loops: CDR1 SEHNR, CDR2 FQNEAQ (reference sequence).

The chain links TRBV28 to TRBJ2-2, with 7 bases aligning to TRBD2. The germline V gene encodes CDR1 MDHEN and CDR2 SYDVKM. The CDR3 consists of 15 residues. V trimming: 8 bases; J trimming: 6 bases; junction bases outside the gene matches: 12. The CDR3 DNA is TGTGCCAGCGGTCCGGTTGGGGGGGATCCCGGGGAGCTGTTTTTT. Encoded protein: CASGPVGGDPGELFF.

V is TRBV19 and J is TRBJ1-1; D ambiguous. The CDR3 is made up of 13 amino acids. V lost 7 bases and J lost 3, with 12 bases in between. The germline CDR1 and CDR2 sequences are LNHDA and SQIVND (reference sequence). The CDR3 DNA is TGTGCCAGTACCACAGACCGAGACACTGAAGCTTTCTTT. Its protein is CASTTDRDTEAFF.

This clone showed up just once. The J gene is TRBJ2-7, the V gene TRBV7-6; TRBD2 might be the D (5 bases). The CDR3 extends over 16 amino acids. The V gene lost 1 base and the J gene lost 4 bases, with 17 bases spanning the gap. Germline CDR1 reads SGHVS; CDR2 reads FNYEAQ. CDR3 coding DNA: TGTGCCAGCAGCTTAGGTTCGGCTGGTGGGAGATACGAGCAGTACTTC. It translates to CASSLGSAGGRYEQYF.

The chain couples TRBV5-1 to TRBJ2-7; TRBD2 matches at 14 bases. The V gene's germline CDR1 is SGHRS and CDR2 YFSETQ. J gave up 6 bases and V 0 bases, and 5 bases lay outside the gene matches. The CDR3 sequence is 16 residues long. CDR3 loop: CASSLGGTSGRGEQYF. The CDR3 DNA sequence: TGCGCCAGCAGCTTGGGCGGGACTAGCGGGAGAGGCGAGCAGTACTTC.

This clone has a single count. The junction shows a germline mismatch at one end, possibly a read error. The chain has TRBV7-9 and TRBJ2-5; a weak D match, TRBD1 (6 bases). The V gene's germline CDR1 is SEHNR and CDR2 FQNEAQ (reference sequence). The CDR3 covers 14 residues. In DNA, the CDR3 is TGTGCCAGCAGCCGAGACAGGCCACAAGAGGCCCAGTACTTC. It translates to CASSRDRPQEAQYF.

This clone came up once. V gene TRBV11-2 combines with J gene TRBJ2-1, with D possibly matching TRBD1 (5 bases). From germline, CDR1 is SGHAT and CDR2 FQNNGV. Trimming stripped 5 bases from V and 0 bases from J, with 11 bases between. The CDR3 runs to 15 residues. In DNA form, the CDR3 reads TGTGCCAGCAGCGAGACAGCGAGCTCCTACAATGAGCAGTTCTTC. It codes for CASSETASSYNEQFF.

Concerning this clone: A junction end diverges from the germline sequence, so it may reflect a read error. Within the sample, other DNA sequences also encode this same CDR3. The chain couples TRBV6-5 to TRBJ2-7, with 12 bases that match TRBD1. The germline gives CDR1 MNHEY, CDR2 SVGAGI. This CDR3 comprises 15 residues. CDR3 sequence: CASSSPGQGAYEQYF. CDR3 DNA sequence: TGCGCCAGCAGTTCCCCGGGACAGGGGGCTTACGAGCAGTACTTC.

J is TRBJ2-1 and V is TRBV6-6; D remains unclear. V lost 1 base, J lost 9 bases, and 7 bases lay in between. The CDR3 contains 12 residues. In germline, CDR1 is MNHNY, CDR2 SVGAGI (reference sequence). CDR3 loop: CASSYFTGEQFF. DNA of the CDR3: TGTGCCAGCAGTTACTTTACGGGTGAGCAGTTCTTC.

The chain employs TRBV9 and TRBJ1-1; no definite D call. Germline lookup yields CDR1 SGDLS and CDR2 YYNGEE. The ends were cut back, 4 bases at V and 2 bases at J, with 12 bases in the middle. The CDR3 loop spans 14 amino acids. The CDR3 region is CASSPVTGNTEAFF. DNA of the CDR3: TGTGCCAGCAGCCCGGTGACGGGAAACACTGAAGCTTTCTTT.